This TCR beta chain appears in the sequencing data of a study of T cells in Graves' hyperthyroidism and ophthalmopathy. Findings of the study overall: Appearing also in blood were most of the thyroid clonotypes expanded above 0.001.

Amplification targeted TCR beta CDR3 regions from RNA transcripts. First-round RT-PCR targeting the TCR CDR3 was performed with the HTBI primer set. TCRdb re-analysed the multiplex PCR reads in MiXCR, keeping a single row per CDR3 protein. The sample consists of hundreds of thousands of distinct CDR3 sequences, approximately 15% of them appearing once. The germline gives CDR1 MDHEN, CDR2 SYDVKM. The CDR3 totals 17 residues. Concerning this clonotype itself: The antigen is not known. At one of its ends the junction is not consistent with the germline gene, which may arise from a read error.

Patients aged 18 to 65 with hyperthyroidism were newly diagnosed, with duration under 2 months. The study excluded patients with uncontrolled infection, other autoimmune disease, pregnancy or lactation. The rearrangement links TRBV28 to TRBJ2-3, with D possibly TRBD2 on 5 matching bases. The receptor comes from a woman aged 25-40 years with Graves' hyperthyroidism that later progressed to Graves' ophthalmopathy. The specimen sequenced was blood. The CDR3 DNA reads as TGTGCCAGCAGTTTTATTTCCGCGGGCCCAATCACAGACACGCAGTATTTT. Its protein is CASSFISAGPITDTQYF.